One sample yielded the 20 T cell receptor beta chains listed below, sequenced in a study of shared clonotypes between healthy human individuals. Profiling relied on immunoSEQ multiplex PCR, and the TCRdb table lists in-frame clones only, not all of them. The repertoire holds under 1 million clones, 96% seen once, with less than 0.25% in the top ten. The naive CD8 population came from CD45RO-negative cells selected for CCR7, without terminally differentiated effector memory CD45RA+ cells. Specimen: naive CD8+ T cells sorted from blood. These receptor sequences come from a man aged 25-45 years in good health.

DNA for the CDR3: TGTGCCAGCAGCCCCCGGACTAGCGGGAGTAGAGGGACAGATACGCAGTATTTT. Its protein is CASSPRTSGSRGTDTQYF. This chain uses TRBV14 with TRBJ2-3; 13 bases map to TRBD2. The CDR3 runs 18 residues. CDR1 is SGHDN, CDR2 FVKESK, per germline. Losses at the gene ends were 4 bases for V and 3 bases for J; bases not matched to a gene: 10.

The chain joins TRBV7-2 to TRBJ2-1; D possibly corresponds to TRBD1 (5 bases). Germline lookup yields CDR1 SGHTA and CDR2 FQGNSA. Trimming pared 1 base from V and 10 bases from J, leaving 14 bases between. This CDR3 contains 14 residues. The CDR3: CASSLGGRVNEQFF. CDR3 nucleotide sequence: TGTGCCAGCAGCTTAGGTGGCAGGGTAAACGAGCAGTTCTTC.

V is TRBV29-1 and J is TRBJ2-3; the D is unclear. The CDR3 runs 14 residues. Germline V gene data show CDR1 as SQVTM and CDR2 as ANQGSEA. V lost 0 bases and J lost 6, with 13 bases in between. CDR3 coding DNA: TGCAGCGTTGAAGATCGTAGAAGACCGGATACGCAGTATTTT. It codes for CSVEDRRRPDTQYF.

The chain uses TRBV15 and TRBJ2-5, with TRBD1 as a possible D gene (5 bases). The CDR3 extends over 15 amino acids. Germline V lookup: CDR1 LNHNV, CDR2 YYDKDF (reference sequence). Deletions cut 5 bases from V and 1 base from J, with 14 bases between. CDR3 nucleotides: TGTGCCACCAGCCCCAGGGATCGGTCCCAAGAGACCCAGTACTTC. Its translation is CATSPRDRSQETQYF. Based on the CDR3 plus reference TRBV15 and TRBJ2-5, the full variable domain is DAMVIQNPRYQVTQFGKPVTLSCSQTLNHNVMYWYQQKSSQAPKLLFHYYDKDFNNEADTPDNFQSRRPNTSFCFLDIRSPGLGDTAMYLCATSPRDRSQETQYFGPGTRLLVL.

The genes are TRBV7-6 and TRBJ2-3; TRBD2 matches at 15 bases. The V and J ends lost 8 bases and 5 bases, in that order; junction bases with no gene match: 2. The germline V gene has CDR1 SGHVS and CDR2 FNYEAQ. This CDR3 contains 14 residues. The CDR3 DNA sequence: TGTGCCAGCGGGGGACTAGCGGGAGGAGATACGCAGTATTTT. Its protein product is CASGGLAGGDTQYF. The entire variable domain, with the rest obtained from reference TRBV7-6 and TRBJ2-3, is as follows: GAGVSQSPRYKVTKRGQDVALRCDPISGHVSLYWYRQALGQGPEFLTYFNYEAQQDKSGLPNDRFSAERPEGSISTLTIQRTEQRDSAMYRCASGGLAGGDTQYFGPGTRLTVL.

This chain joins TRBV6-6 and TRBJ2-1; TRBD2 matches 9 bases. In germline, CDR1 is MNHNY, CDR2 SVGAGI (reference sequence). With 5 bases clipped from V and 2 bases from J, the junction kept 4 bases outside the gene matches. CDR3 length: 15 amino acids. The CDR3 DNA sequence: TGTGCCAGCAGTCCTTTAGCGGGAGCCTACAATGAGCAGTTCTTC. It specifies CASSPLAGAYNEQFF.

Note on this clone: Other nucleotide sequences from this sample produce the same CDR3. The chain couples TRBV27 to TRBJ1-5, with 9 bases identical to TRBD1. V gave up 6 bases and J gave up 2 bases; unmatched junction bases: 2. Per the germline V gene, CDR1 is MNHEY and CDR2 is SMNVEV (reference sequence). This CDR3 has 14 amino acids. The CDR3 loop is CASSWTGGNQPQHF. CDR3 DNA sequence: TGTGCCAGCAGCTGGACAGGGGGCAATCAGCCCCAGCATTTT.

The genes are TRBV7-6 and TRBJ2-7; no reliable D call. The germline gives CDR1 SGHVS, CDR2 FNYEAQ. This CDR3 is 14 amino acids long. Trimming removed 5 bases from V and 4 bases from J, with 15 bases in between. Here the CDR3 DNA reads TGTGCCAGCAGCGTATCCGGGTTTTCGTACGAGCAGTACTTC. Its translation is CASSVSGFSYEQYF.

This clone was recorded only once. The rearrangement uses TRBV13 and TRBJ2-7; 8 bases align to TRBD2. The CDR3 spans 13 residues. Germline values: CDR1 PRHDT, CDR2 FYEKMQ (reference sequence). Losses at the gene ends were 5 bases for V and 5 bases for J; bases not matched to a gene: 5. CDR3 nucleotide sequence: TGTGCCAGCAGCGATAGCGGGATCCACGAGCAGTACTTC. Its translation is CASSDSGIHEQYF.

The chain is built from TRBV6-1 and TRBJ2-7; TRBD1 matches 7 bases. V gave up 3 bases and J gave up 0 bases; unmatched junction bases: 11. The CDR3 runs to 17 residues. Germline CDR1 reads MNHNS; CDR2 reads SASEGT. The CDR3 region has the DNA TGTGCCAGCAGTGACAGGTTTACAGGGGATAGCTCCTACGAGCAGTACTTC. As protein: CASSDRFTGDSSYEQYF.

V gene TRBV6-1 combines with J gene TRBJ2-7, with 13 bases that match TRBD2. Trimming took 2 bases from V and 3 from J; bases not matched to a gene: 4. CDR3 length: 16 amino acids. Germline V gene data show CDR1 as MNHNS and CDR2 as SASEGT. The CDR3 region has the DNA TGTGCCAGCAGTGAAATTGGGACTAGCGGGATCTACGAGCAGTACTTC. Amino acids: CASSEIGTSGIYEQYF.

V usage is TRBV4-1 and J usage is TRBJ2-7; unclear D gene. Germline V gene sequence: CDR1 MGHRA, CDR2 YSYEKL. Trimming took 1 base from V and 2 from J, leaving 6 bases between them. This CDR3 spans 13 amino acids. Written as DNA, the CDR3 is TGCGCCAGCAGCCAAGCGGCGGCCTACGAGCAGTACTTC. As protein: CASSQAAAYEQYF.

The chain has TRBV10-3 and TRBJ2-1; D remains unclear. The CDR3 runs to 13 residues. Germline CDR1 ENHRY, CDR2 SYGVKD. The V end lost 2 bases, the J end lost 9 bases, and 11 bases lay between the germline ends. CDR3 sequence reads: CAISEPHSGEQFF. CDR3 nucleotide sequence: TGTGCCATCAGTGAGCCCCATTCTGGTGAGCAGTTCTTC.

The CDR3 bases are TGTGCCAGCAGCTTACCGGACTGGCCTTACGAGCAGTACTTC. This codes for CASSLPDWPYEQYF. This chain links TRBV7-9 with TRBJ2-7; a weak D match, TRBD2 (5 bases). The CDR3 length is 14 residues. V was pared by 2 bases and J by 4 bases, with 12 bases between. CDR1 is SEHNR and CDR2 is FQNEAQ in the germline V gene (reference sequence).

J is TRBJ1-4 and V is TRBV15; D may be TRBD1 (6 bases). V dropped 4 bases and J dropped 8 bases, with 23 bases sitting between them. The CDR3 has 17 amino acids. CDR1 is LNHNV and CDR2 is YYDKDF in the germline V gene (reference sequence). The CDR3 region is CATSTLTYGTSEEKLFF. CDR3 DNA: TGTGCCACCAGCACCCTGACGTACGGGACATCGGAAGAAAAACTGTTTTTT.

The chain is built from TRBV5-1 and TRBJ2-2; TRBD2 agrees at 8 bases. Trimming removed 0 bases from V and 6 bases from J; junction bases left unmatched: 10. The CDR3 has 17 residues. Germline V gene lookup returns CDR1 SGHRS and CDR2 YFSETQ. The chain's CDR3 is CASSLVRAGVMAGELFF. For the CDR3, the DNA is TGCGCCAGCAGCTTGGTTAGAGCGGGAGTAATGGCCGGGGAGCTGTTTTTT.

The genes are TRBV5-6 and TRBJ2-3; perhaps TRBD1 as D (5 bases). The length of the CDR3 is 17 residues. Looked up from germline, CDR1 is SGHDT and CDR2 is YYEEEE. V lost 0 bases, J lost 2 bases, and 16 bases lay in between. CDR3 sequence: CASSLGGRSKYTDTQYF. The DNA for the CDR3 is TGTGCCAGCAGCTTGGGGGGCCGCAGCAAATACACAGATACGCAGTATTTT.

The V and J genes are TRBV27 and TRBJ2-7; 7 nucleotides agree with TRBD2. Germline CDR1 MNHEY, CDR2 SMNVEV (reference sequence). This CDR3 is 14 amino acids long. J lost 3 bases, V lost 6 bases, and 8 bases had no gene match. CDR3 sequence reads: CASRGTPGGYEQYF. The CDR3 bases are TGTGCCAGCAGAGGGACGCCGGGGGGCTACGAGCAGTACTTC.

The chain has TRBV27 and TRBJ1-2, with 9 bases lining up with TRBD1. With 5 bases clipped from V and 2 bases from J, the junction kept 6 bases outside the gene matches. In germline, CDR1 is MNHEY, CDR2 SMNVEV (reference sequence). The CDR3 is 15 amino acids. CDR3 sequence (DNA): TGTGCCAGCAGTCCACGGACAGGGGTAAACTATGGCTACACCTTC. Encoded protein: CASSPRTGVNYGYTF.

The chain recombines TRBV10-2 with TRBJ2-3; D is ambiguous. The germline V gene encodes CDR1 WSHSY and CDR2 SAAADI. V shed 3 bases and J shed 3 bases, with 10 bases lying between them. The CDR3 loop spans 14 amino acids. In DNA, the CDR3 is TGCGCCAGCAGTGATCTAGGTTCTACAGATACGCAGTATTTT. Its protein is CASSDLGSTDTQYF.